Detailed here is one T cell receptor (beta chain). Its antigen is still unknown. Time point given: pre-sensitization, week 0. Treatment given: therapeutic diphenylcyclopropenone sensitization with weekly scalp DPC. After removal of 5 bases from V and 6 bases from J, the junction contained 5 bases not matched to a gene. CDR1 MNHEY and CDR2 SMNVEV come from the germline V gene (reference sequence). CDR3 length: 13 amino acids. This sample was taken from a study of human T cells and chemical hapten exposure. Study-level points and caveats: Positive correlation was observed between PT1 expanded TCR counts and patch test score.

A single record per CDR3 protein comes from TCRdb applying MiXCR to the RACE reads. The sample holds nearly 110,000 distinct CDR3 sequences, 10% to 15% seen once. This TCR was sampled from a woman between 50 and 59 years old with alopecia areata. Some clones in this sample may be carry-over from other donors' samples. This rearrangement joins TRBV27 to TRBJ2-3; 7 bases fit TRBD1. The sequencing here drew on whole blood, taken in connection with sensitization to the hapten diphenylcyclopropenone (DPC). The CDR3 loop reads CASSRQGLDTQYF. In DNA, the CDR3 is TGTGCCAGCAGTAGACAGGGTTTGGATACGCAGTATTTT.